Given below is one T cell receptor (beta chain) in context. The sample belongs to a study of beta chain features in type 1 diabetes. Germline CDR1 and CDR2: MNHEY and SMNVEV (reference sequence). V shed 1 base, J shed 3 bases, and the junction held 8 bases outside the gene matches. The CDR3 spans 16 residues. The study reverse transcribed the entire isolated RNA, so it sequenced expressed TCRB transcripts. Only in-frame clones appear in the TCRdb table, and some are missing; sequencing was by immunoSEQ multiplex PCR. The sample holds 200,000 to 300,000 clones, roughly 15% seen once. The V gene is TRBV27, the J gene TRBJ2-7, with 8 bases that match TRBD1. The specimen sequenced was naive CD4+ T cells from blood. The receptor was isolated from a woman between 40 and 55 years old in good health. CDR3: CASSLLPGQGSYEQYF. The CDR3 DNA sequence: TGTGCCAGCAGTTTATTGCCCGGACAGGGAAGCTACGAGCAGTACTTC.